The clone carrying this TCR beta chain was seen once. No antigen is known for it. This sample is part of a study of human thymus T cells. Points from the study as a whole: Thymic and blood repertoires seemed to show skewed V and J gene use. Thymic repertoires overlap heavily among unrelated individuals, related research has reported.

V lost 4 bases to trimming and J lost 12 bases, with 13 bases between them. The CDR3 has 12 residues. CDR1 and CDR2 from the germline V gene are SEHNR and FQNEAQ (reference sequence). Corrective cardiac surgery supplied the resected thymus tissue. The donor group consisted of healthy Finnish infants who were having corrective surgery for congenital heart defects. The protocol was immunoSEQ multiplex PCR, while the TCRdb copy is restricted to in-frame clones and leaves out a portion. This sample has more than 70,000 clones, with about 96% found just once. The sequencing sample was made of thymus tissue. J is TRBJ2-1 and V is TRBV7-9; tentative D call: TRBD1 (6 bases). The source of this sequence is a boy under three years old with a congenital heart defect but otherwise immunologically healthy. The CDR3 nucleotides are TGTGCCAGCAGCTCGTCCGGGACAAGGCAGTTCTTC. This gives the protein CASSSSGTRQFF.